Following are 25 T cell receptor beta chains from one sample sequenced in a study of cytomegalovirus exposure and HLA in healthy donors. The PCR made use of 60 Vbeta and 13 Jbeta primers. TCRdb's copy holds only in-frame clones and misses some; the assay was immunoSEQ multiplex PCR. There are more than 65,000 clones in the sample; 74% occur only once, and more than 9.5% lies in the top ten. The sequenced material came from PBMCs. The source is a woman aged 60-75 years in good health and CMV-seropositive.

The chain has TRBV5-1 and TRBJ2-3; TRBD1 aligns across 7 bases. Looked up from germline, CDR1 is SGHRS and CDR2 is YFSETQ. The junction had 4 bases not matched to a gene; V was cut back by 4 bases and J by 2 bases. CDR3 length: 14 residues. This CDR3 is CASSAGQDTDTQYF. The CDR3 nucleotides are TGCGCCAGCAGCGCCGGACAGGACACAGATACGCAGTATTTT.

The V and J genes are TRBV2 and TRBJ1-1; D unresolved. With 6 bases removed from V and 1 base from J, the gap between germline ends came to 6 bases. There are 12 residues in the CDR3. The germline gives CDR1 SNHLY, CDR2 FYNNEI. Here the CDR3 reads CASRQQNTEAFF. In DNA form, the CDR3 reads TGTGCCAGCAGACAGCAGAACACTGAAGCTTTCTTT.

This clone has a single count. The rearrangement joins TRBV30 to TRBJ2-5, with a possible D match to TRBD2 (6 bases). Per the germline V gene, CDR1 is GTSNPN and CDR2 is SVGIG (reference sequence). This CDR3 contains 13 residues. The V end lost 1 base, the J end lost 5 bases, and 11 bases lay between the germline ends. For the CDR3, the DNA is TGTGCCTGGAGTGGGGTAGGAGGGGAGACCCAGTACTTC. Its translation: CAWSGVGGETQYF.

The gene calls are TRBV7-8 and TRBJ2-2; maybe TRBD1 (5 bases). With 5 bases removed from V and 9 bases from J, the gap between germline ends came to 16 bases. This CDR3 has 14 amino acids. Germline CDR1 SGHVS, CDR2 FQNEAQ. Written as DNA, the CDR3 is TGTGCCAGCAGCCGGCGAGCAGGGATCCGGGAGCTGTTTTTT. It yields the protein CASSRRAGIRELFF.

This clone was recorded a few times. The rearrangement joins TRBV30 to TRBJ2-2; 10 nucleotides line up with TRBD2. In germline, CDR1 is GTSNPN, CDR2 SVGIG (reference sequence). This CDR3 region has 14 residues. Trimming took 1 base from V and 14 from J; bases not matched to a gene: 10. DNA for the CDR3: TGTGCCTGGAGTGATCAACCAGCGGGGGGGCCACTGTTTTTT. It encodes CAWSDQPAGGPLFF.

The V gene is TRBV14, the J gene TRBJ1-1; D uncertain. Germline V gives CDR1 SGHDN, CDR2 FVKESK. This CDR3 has 13 amino acids. V was clipped by 2 bases and J by 1 base, with 5 bases between them. CDR3 DNA sequence: TGTGCCAGCAGCCAATCCAGGAACACTGAAGCTTTCTTT. This encodes CASSQSRNTEAFF. Complete variable domain (other parts from reference TRBV14 and TRBJ1-1): EAGVTQFPSHSVIEKGQTVTLRCDPISGHDNLYWYRRVMGKEIKFLLHFVKESKQDESGMPNNRFLAERTGGTYSTLKVQPAELEDSGVYFCASSQSRNTEAFFGQGTRLTVV.

The chain has TRBV5-1 and TRBJ1-2; D is ambiguous. V shed 4 bases and J shed 8 bases, with 18 bases lying between them. The V gene's germline CDR1 is SGHRS and CDR2 YFSETQ. CDR3 length: 14 residues. The CDR3 DNA is TGCGCCAGCAGCCCCCTCGACCCGGCGGGGGGCTACACCTTC. Encoded protein: CASSPLDPAGGYTF. Based on the CDR3 plus reference TRBV5-1 and TRBJ1-2, the full variable domain is KAGVTQTPRYLIKTRGQQVTLSCSPISGHRSVSWYQQTPGQGLQFLFEYFSETQRNKGNFPGRFSGRQFSNSRSEMNVSTLELGDSALYLCASSPLDPAGGYTFGSGTRLTVV.

V gene TRBV12-5 combines with J gene TRBJ1-1, with TRBD1 identical over 8 bases. After removal of 5 bases from V and 4 bases from J, the junction contained 6 bases not matched to a gene. The CDR3 is 14 amino acids. From germline, CDR1 is LGHNT and CDR2 FRNRAP. CDR3 amino acids: CASGANRGATEAFF. Written as DNA, the CDR3 is TGTGCTAGTGGTGCCAACAGGGGGGCCACTGAAGCTTTCTTT.

The chain joins TRBV7-9 to TRBJ2-2; no definite D call. This CDR3 comprises 15 residues. Germline assignment: CDR1 SEHNR and CDR2 FQNEAQ (reference sequence). The V end lost 5 bases, the J end lost 0 bases, and 10 bases lay between the germline ends. CDR3 bases: TGTGCCAGCAGCCCCGACTTCCCGAACACCGGGGAGCTGTTTTTT. Translated: CASSPDFPNTGELFF.

This sequence joins TRBV11-3 and TRBJ2-5; 8 bases line up with TRBD2. Germline CDR1 reads SGHNT; CDR2 reads YENEEA. CDR3 size: 13 residues. After removal of 5 bases from V and 4 bases from J, the junction contained 3 bases not matched to a gene. The CDR3 bases are TGTGCCAGCAGCACTAGCGGTACAGAGACCCAGTACTTC. It translates to CASSTSGTETQYF.

This chain uses TRBV18 with TRBJ1-1; D is perhaps TRBD1 (5 bases). Trimming pared 3 bases from V and 8 bases from J, leaving 13 bases between. CDR3 size: 13 residues. Per germline, CDR1 KGHSH and CDR2 LQKENI. CDR3 region: CASSPLLEGEAFF. The CDR3 DNA is TGTGCCAGCTCACCTTTACTGGAGGGGGAAGCTTTCTTT.

In this sample, this clone turned up once. V is TRBV5-1 and J is TRBJ2-7; 9 nucleotides agree with TRBD1. In germline, CDR1 is SGHRS, CDR2 YFSETQ. This CDR3 is 15 amino acids long. With 4 bases clipped from V and 5 bases from J, the junction kept 10 bases outside the gene matches. CDR3: CASSPSGTGHDEQYF. As DNA, the CDR3 is TGCGCCAGCAGCCCATCCGGGACAGGGCACGACGAGCAGTACTTC.

This sequence joins TRBV9 and TRBJ1-6, with D possibly being TRBD1 (6 bases). CDR1 is SGDLS and CDR2 is YYNGEE in the germline V gene. The V end was cut by 3 bases, the J end by 10 bases, with 14 bases between. The CDR3 is 14 amino acids. The CDR3 bases are TGTGCCAGCAGCGCCGCAGGGGACGGGTCACCCCTCCACTTT. Its translation: CASSAAGDGSPLHF. Looking up the rest from reference TRBV9 and TRBJ1-6 gives the full variable domain: DSGVTQTPKHLITATGQRVTLRCSPRSGDLSVYWYQQSLDQGLQFLIQYYNGEERAKGNILERFSAQQFPDLHSELNLSSLELGDSALYFCASSAAGDGSPLHFGNGTRLTVT.

This clone turned up a few times. The V and J genes are TRBV5-6 and TRBJ2-7; D is uncertain. Trimming stripped 0 bases from V and 2 bases from J, with 6 bases between. Germline CDR1 SGHDT, CDR2 YYEEEE. The CDR3 contains 13 residues. The chain's CDR3 is CASSLANAYEQYF. The CDR3 bases are TGTGCCAGCAGCTTGGCCAATGCCTACGAGCAGTACTTC.

This clone has only a few counts. V and J are TRBV7-9 and TRBJ1-1; tentatively, D is TRBD1 (6 bases). This CDR3 is 11 amino acids long. In germline, CDR1 is SEHNR, CDR2 FQNEAQ (reference sequence). The V and J ends lost 7 bases and 8 bases respectively, with 11 bases between them. This CDR3 reads CASMGAGEAFF. Written as DNA, the CDR3 is TGTGCCAGCATGGGGGCTGGGGAAGCTTTCTTT.

This clone was counted ten times or more. This sequence joins TRBV5-1 and TRBJ2-1; 7 nucleotides line up with TRBD1. This CDR3 contains 14 residues. J was trimmed by 7 bases and V by 2 bases; bases with no gene match: 6. Per the germline V gene, CDR1 is SGHRS and CDR2 is YFSETQ. CDR3 DNA: TGCGCCAGCAGCTTAGCGACAGGGAGAAATGAGCAGTTCTTC. Its translation: CASSLATGRNEQFF.

J is TRBJ1-1 and V is TRBV5-5; 7 bases line up with TRBD1. J lost 3 bases, V lost 5 bases, and 10 bases had no gene match. Germline CDR1 SGHKS, CDR2 YYEKEE (reference sequence). The CDR3 is 15 amino acids. CDR3 loop: CASSIDDREYTEAFF. For the CDR3, the DNA is TGTGCCAGCAGTATTGATGACAGGGAATACACTGAAGCTTTCTTT. Combining the CDR3 with reference TRBV5-5 and TRBJ1-1 gives the whole variable domain DAGVTQSPTHLIKTRGQQVTLRCSPISGHKSVSWYQQVLGQGPQFIFQYYEKEERGRGNFPDRFSARQFPNYSSELNVNALLLGDSALYLCASSIDDREYTEAFFGQGTRLTVV.

The V call is TRBV19, the J call TRBJ1-1; 8 bases line up with TRBD1. Unmatched junction bases numbered 5, after V lost 4 bases and J lost 7 bases. The CDR3 is 13 amino acids. Germline V gives CDR1 LNHDA, CDR2 SQIVND (reference sequence). Here the CDR3 reads CASSTDRGFEAFF. CDR3 nucleotides: TGTGCCAGTAGTACAGACAGGGGCTTTGAAGCTTTCTTT.

This chain uses TRBV5-1 with TRBJ2-5; 7 nucleotides align to TRBD2. CDR3 length: 16 residues. J gave up 4 bases and V 3 bases, and 12 bases lay outside the gene matches. The germline gives CDR1 SGHRS, CDR2 YFSETQ. This chain's CDR3 is CASSWGGRAIGETQYF. Here the CDR3 DNA reads TGCGCCAGCAGCTGGGGGGGTCGGGCCATAGGAGAGACCCAGTACTTC.

The table lists this clone with a count of one. J is TRBJ1-5 and V is TRBV7-8; the D gene is possibly TRBD1 (5 bases). V gave up 5 bases and J gave up 0 bases, with 17 bases separating them. Per germline, CDR1 SGHVS and CDR2 FQNEAQ. The CDR3 is made up of 17 amino acids. This chain's CDR3 is CASSQMGLSDSNQPQHF. The CDR3 DNA follows: TGTGCCAGCAGCCAAATGGGACTGTCGGATAGCAATCAGCCCCAGCATTTT.

The V call is TRBV5-1, the J call TRBJ1-1; D is ambiguous. Trimming removed 2 bases at V and 0 bases at J, with 17 bases between. Germline-derived CDR1 and CDR2 are SGHRS and YFSETQ. The CDR3 sequence is 17 residues long. CDR3 in amino acids: CASSFSSSLAMNTEAFF. In DNA form, the CDR3 reads TGCGCCAGCAGCTTCTCCAGTTCTTTGGCAATGAACACTGAAGCTTTCTTT. The full variable domain, in which reference TRBV5-1 and TRBJ1-1 provide the parts outside the CDR3, is KAGVTQTPRYLIKTRGQQVTLSCSPISGHRSVSWYQQTPGQGLQFLFEYFSETQRNKGNFPGRFSGRQFSNSRSEMNVSTLELGDSALYLCASSFSSSLAMNTEAFFGQGTRLTVV.

This clone was observed a handful of times. V is TRBV27 and J is TRBJ1-5; 8 bases agree with TRBD1. This CDR3 has 14 amino acids. V shed 3 bases, J shed 6 bases, and the junction held 4 bases outside the gene matches. From germline, CDR1 is MNHEY and CDR2 SMNVEV (reference sequence). The CDR3 DNA is TGTGCCAGCAGTTTGACAGGGGAAACTCAGCCCCAGCATTTT. Its protein product is CASSLTGETQPQHF.

This clone was seen only once. The CDR3 bases are TGCGCCAGCAGCCGAGGTGGCAGTCCTAGCACAGATACGCAGTATTTT. It yields the protein CASSRGGSPSTDTQYF. The genes are TRBV5-1 and TRBJ2-3; no reliable D call. Germline V gene data show CDR1 as SGHRS and CDR2 as YFSETQ. The CDR3 has 16 residues. The V end lost 4 bases, the J end lost 0 bases, and 15 bases lay between the germline ends.

The rearrangement uses TRBV12-5 and TRBJ1-4, with 8 bases aligning to TRBD1. Germline values: CDR1 LGHNT, CDR2 FRNRAP. V shed 5 bases, J shed 7 bases, and the junction held 6 bases outside the gene matches. This CDR3 is 14 amino acids long. CDR3 coding DNA: TGTGCTAGTGGTATCGGGACAGGAGGTGAAAAACTGTTTTTT. Protein product: CASGIGTGGEKLFF.

The chain is built from TRBV7-9 and TRBJ2-3; 9 bases are shared with TRBD1. V gave up 4 bases and J gave up 2 bases; unmatched junction bases: 1. The length of the CDR3 is 14 residues. Germline assignment: CDR1 SEHNR and CDR2 FQNEAQ (reference sequence). The CDR3 loop is CASSWDRVTDTQYF. CDR3 DNA sequence: TGTGCCAGCAGCTGGGACAGGGTCACAGATACGCAGTATTTT.